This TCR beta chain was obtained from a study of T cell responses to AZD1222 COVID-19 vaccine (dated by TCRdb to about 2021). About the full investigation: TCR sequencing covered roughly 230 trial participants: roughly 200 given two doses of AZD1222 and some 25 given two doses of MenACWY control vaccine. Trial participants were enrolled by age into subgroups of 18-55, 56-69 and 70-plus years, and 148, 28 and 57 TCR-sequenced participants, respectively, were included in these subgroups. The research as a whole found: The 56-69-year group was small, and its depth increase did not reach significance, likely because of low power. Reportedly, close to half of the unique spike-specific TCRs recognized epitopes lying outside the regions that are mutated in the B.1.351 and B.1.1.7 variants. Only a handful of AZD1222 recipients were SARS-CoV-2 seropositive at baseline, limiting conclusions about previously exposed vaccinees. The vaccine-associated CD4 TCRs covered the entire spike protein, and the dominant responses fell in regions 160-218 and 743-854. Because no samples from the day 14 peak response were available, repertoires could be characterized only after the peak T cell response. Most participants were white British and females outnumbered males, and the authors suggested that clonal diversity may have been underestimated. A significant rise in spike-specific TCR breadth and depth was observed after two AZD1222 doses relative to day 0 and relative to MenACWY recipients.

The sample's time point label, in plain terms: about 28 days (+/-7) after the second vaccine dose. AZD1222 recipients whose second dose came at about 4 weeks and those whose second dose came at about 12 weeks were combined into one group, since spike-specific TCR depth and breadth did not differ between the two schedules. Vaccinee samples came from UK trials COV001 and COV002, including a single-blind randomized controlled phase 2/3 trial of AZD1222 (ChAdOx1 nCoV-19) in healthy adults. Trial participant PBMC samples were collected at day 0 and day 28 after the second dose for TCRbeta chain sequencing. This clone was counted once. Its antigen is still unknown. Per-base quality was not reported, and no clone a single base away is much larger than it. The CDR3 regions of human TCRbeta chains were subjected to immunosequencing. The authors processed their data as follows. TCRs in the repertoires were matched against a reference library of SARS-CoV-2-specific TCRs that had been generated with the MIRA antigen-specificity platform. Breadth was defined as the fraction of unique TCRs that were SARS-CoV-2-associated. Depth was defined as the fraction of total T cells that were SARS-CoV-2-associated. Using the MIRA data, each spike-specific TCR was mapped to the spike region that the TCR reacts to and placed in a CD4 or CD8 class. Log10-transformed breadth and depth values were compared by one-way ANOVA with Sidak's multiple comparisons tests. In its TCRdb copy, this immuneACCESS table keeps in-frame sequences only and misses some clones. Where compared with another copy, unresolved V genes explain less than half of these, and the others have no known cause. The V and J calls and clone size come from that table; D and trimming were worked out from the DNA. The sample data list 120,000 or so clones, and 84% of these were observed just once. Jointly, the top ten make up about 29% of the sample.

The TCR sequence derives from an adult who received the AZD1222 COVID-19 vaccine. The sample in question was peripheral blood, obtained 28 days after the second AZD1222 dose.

The CDR3: CASSSLAGSATGELFF. The nucleotides read TGTGCCAGCAGTTCGCTAGCGGGGTCGGCCACCGGGGAGCTGTTTTTT. This chain is built from TRBV28 and TRBJ2-2, and 9 bases in between align with TRBD2. From its cysteine to its phenylalanine, the CDR3 spans 16 amino acids. Kept here is only the CDR3 DNA, which spans 48 bases and is read in frame from base 1. V is trimmed back by 4 bases and J by 4 bases, and the junction contains 7 bases that no gene match accounts for. CDR1 and CDR2 (MDHEN, SYDVKM) derive from the germline V gene.